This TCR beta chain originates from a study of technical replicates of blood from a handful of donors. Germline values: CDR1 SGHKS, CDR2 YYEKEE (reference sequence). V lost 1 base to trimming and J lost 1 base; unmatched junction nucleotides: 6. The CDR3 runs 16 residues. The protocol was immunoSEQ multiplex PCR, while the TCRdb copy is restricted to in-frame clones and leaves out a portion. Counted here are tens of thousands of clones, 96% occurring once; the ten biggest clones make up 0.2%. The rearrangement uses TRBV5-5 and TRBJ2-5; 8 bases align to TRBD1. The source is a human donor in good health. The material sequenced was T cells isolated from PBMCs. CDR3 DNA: TGTGCCAGCAGCTTGCCTCCCGGGACAGGCCAAGAGACCCAGTACTTC. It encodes CASSLPPGTGQETQYF.